This T cell receptor beta chain is from a study of metastatic and nonmetastatic thyroid tumors. Across the whole study: Malignant thyroid and benign thyroid patients provided blood and tumor or nodule tissue whose repertoires were compared. Broader study findings: Malignant thyroid tumors reportedly exceeded benign nodules significantly in TCR beta diversity, with the difference appearing in blood and tumor.

Authors' analysis steps: CDR3 was compared across clinicopathological groups, and the resulting differences were used to build a distant-metastasis classifier for papillary thyroid cancer. TCRdb re-analyzed the PCR reads using MiXCR. None of the V and J calls come from the authors' own analysis; TCRdb made them. The sample yields approximately 12,000 clones, 23% seen once. CDR1 LNHDA and CDR2 SQIVND come from the germline V gene (reference sequence). V gave up 3 bases and J gave up 2 bases; unmatched junction bases: 5. This CDR3 contains 15 residues. Regarding this clone: As yet, its antigen is unknown.

No patient had received any treatment before thyroid surgery. V is TRBV19 and J is TRBJ2-3; TRBD2 matches 7 bases. The sample was adjacent normal tissue. This receptor was taken from a female donor with papillary thyroid cancer or a benign thyroid nodule (not recorded which). Some clones in this sample may be carry-over from other donors' samples. In DNA form, the CDR3 reads TGTGCCAGTAGTATGGGGGGGTCTTTCACAGATACGCAGTATTTT. The encoded protein is CASSMGGSFTDTQYF.